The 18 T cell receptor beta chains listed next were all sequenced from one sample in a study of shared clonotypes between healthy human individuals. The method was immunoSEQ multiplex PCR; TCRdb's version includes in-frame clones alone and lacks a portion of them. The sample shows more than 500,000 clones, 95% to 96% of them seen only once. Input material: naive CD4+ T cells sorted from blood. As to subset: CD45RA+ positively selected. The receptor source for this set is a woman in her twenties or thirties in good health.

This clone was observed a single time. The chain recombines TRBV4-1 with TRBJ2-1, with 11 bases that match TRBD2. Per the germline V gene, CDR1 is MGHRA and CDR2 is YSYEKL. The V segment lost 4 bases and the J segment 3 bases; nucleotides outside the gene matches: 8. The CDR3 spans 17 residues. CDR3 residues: CASSRLAGTSGYNEQFF. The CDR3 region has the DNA TGCGCCAGCAGCCGACTCGCCGGGACTAGCGGCTACAATGAGCAGTTCTTC.

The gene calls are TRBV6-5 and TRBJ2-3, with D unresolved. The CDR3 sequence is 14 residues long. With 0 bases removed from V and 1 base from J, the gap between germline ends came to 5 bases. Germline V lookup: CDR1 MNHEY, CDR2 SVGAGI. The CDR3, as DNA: TGTGCCAGCAGTTACTCGTACGGCACAGATACGCAGTATTTT. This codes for CASSYSYGTDTQYF.

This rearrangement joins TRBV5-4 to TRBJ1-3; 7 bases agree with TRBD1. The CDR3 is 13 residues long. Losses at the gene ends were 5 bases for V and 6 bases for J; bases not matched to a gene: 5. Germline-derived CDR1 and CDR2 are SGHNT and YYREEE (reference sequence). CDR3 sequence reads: CASSRDRKNTIYF. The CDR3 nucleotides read TGTGCCAGCAGTCGGGACAGAAAAAACACCATATATTTT.

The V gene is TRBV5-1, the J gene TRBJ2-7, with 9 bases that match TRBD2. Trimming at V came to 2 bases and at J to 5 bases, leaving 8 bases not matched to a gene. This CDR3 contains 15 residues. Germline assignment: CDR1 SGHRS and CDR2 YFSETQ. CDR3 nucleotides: TGCGCCAGCAGCTTAATAGCGGGAGATAGTAACGAGCAGTACTTC. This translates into CASSLIAGDSNEQYF.

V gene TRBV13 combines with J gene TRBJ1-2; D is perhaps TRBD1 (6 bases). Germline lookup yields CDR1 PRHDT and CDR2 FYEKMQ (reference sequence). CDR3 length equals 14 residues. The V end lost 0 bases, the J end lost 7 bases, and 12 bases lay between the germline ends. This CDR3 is CASSLGTGLSGYTF. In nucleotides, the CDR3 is TGTGCCAGCAGCTTAGGGACAGGTCTCTCTGGCTACACCTTC.

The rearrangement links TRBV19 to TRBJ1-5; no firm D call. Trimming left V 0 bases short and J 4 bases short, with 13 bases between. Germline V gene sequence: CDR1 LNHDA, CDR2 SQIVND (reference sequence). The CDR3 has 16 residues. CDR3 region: CASSIDPGRKNQPQHF. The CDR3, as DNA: TGTGCCAGTAGTATAGATCCGGGGAGGAAAAATCAGCCCCAGCATTTT. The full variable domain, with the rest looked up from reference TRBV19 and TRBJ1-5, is DGGITQSPKYLFRKEGQNVTLSCEQNLNHDAMYWYRQDPGQGLRLIYYSQIVNDFQKGDIAEGYSVSREKKESFPLTVTSAQKNPTAFYLCASSIDPGRKNQPQHFGDGTRLSIL.

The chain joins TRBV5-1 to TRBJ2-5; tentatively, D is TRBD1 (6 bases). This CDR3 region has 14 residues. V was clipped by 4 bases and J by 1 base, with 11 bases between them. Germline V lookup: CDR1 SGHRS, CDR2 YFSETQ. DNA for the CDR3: TGCGCCAGCAGCATAGACAGGTTCCAAGAGACCCAGTACTTC. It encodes CASSIDRFQETQYF. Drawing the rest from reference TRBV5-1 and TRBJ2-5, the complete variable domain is KAGVTQTPRYLIKTRGQQVTLSCSPISGHRSVSWYQQTPGQGLQFLFEYFSETQRNKGNFPGRFSGRQFSNSRSEMNVSTLELGDSALYLCASSIDRFQETQYFGPGTRLLVL.

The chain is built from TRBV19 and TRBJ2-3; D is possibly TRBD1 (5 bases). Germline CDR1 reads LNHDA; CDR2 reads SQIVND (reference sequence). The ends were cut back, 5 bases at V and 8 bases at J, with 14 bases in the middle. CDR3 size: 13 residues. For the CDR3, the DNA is TGTGCCAGTAGTGCCTACCAGGGAAGTACGCAGTATTTT. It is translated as CASSAYQGSTQYF.

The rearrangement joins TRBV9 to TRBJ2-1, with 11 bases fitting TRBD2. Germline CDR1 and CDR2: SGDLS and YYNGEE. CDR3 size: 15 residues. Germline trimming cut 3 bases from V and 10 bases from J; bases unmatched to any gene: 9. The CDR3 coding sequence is TGTGCCAGCAGCGCCTTAGCGGGAGGGCCGGAAGAGCAGTTCTTC. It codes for CASSALAGGPEEQFF.

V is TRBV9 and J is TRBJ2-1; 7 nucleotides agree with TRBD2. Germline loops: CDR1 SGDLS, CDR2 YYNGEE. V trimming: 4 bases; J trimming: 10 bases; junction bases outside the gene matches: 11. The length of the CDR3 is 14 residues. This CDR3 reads CASSRGVQQPEQFF. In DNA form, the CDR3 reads TGTGCCAGCAGCCGGGGGGTTCAGCAACCAGAGCAGTTCTTC.

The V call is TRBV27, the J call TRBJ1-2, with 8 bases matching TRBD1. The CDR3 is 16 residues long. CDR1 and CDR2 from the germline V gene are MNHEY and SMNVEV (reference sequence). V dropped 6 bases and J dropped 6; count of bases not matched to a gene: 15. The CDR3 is CASSNPTGGTLDGYTF. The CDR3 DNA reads TGTGCCAGCAGCAACCCCACAGGGGGGACCTTAGATGGCTACACCTTC.

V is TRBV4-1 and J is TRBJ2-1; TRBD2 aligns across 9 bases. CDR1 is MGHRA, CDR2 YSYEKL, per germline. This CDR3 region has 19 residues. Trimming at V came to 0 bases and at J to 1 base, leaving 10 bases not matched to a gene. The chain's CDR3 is CASSQDPLVAGESYNEQFF. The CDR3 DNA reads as TGCGCCAGCAGCCAAGATCCCCTTGTAGCGGGAGAATCCTACAATGAGCAGTTCTTC.

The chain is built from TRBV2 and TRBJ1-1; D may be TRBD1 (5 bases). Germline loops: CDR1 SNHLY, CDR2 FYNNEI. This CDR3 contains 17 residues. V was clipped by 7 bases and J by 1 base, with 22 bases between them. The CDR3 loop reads CASISSRLRGPNTEAFF. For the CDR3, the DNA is TGTGCCAGCATATCCAGCCGTTTGAGGGGCCCGAACACTGAAGCTTTCTTT. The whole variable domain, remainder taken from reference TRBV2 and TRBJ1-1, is EPEVTQTPSHQVTQMGQEVILRCVPISNHLYFYWYRQILGQKVEFLVSFYNNEISEKSEIFDDQFSVERPDGSNFTLKIRSTKLEDSAMYFCASISSRLRGPNTEAFFGQGTRLTVV.

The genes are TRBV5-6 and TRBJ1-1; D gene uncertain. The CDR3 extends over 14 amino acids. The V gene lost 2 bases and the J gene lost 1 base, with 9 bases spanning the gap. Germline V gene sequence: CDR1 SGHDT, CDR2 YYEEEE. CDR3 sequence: CASSLVGANTEAFF. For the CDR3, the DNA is TGTGCCAGCAGCTTAGTCGGTGCGAACACTGAAGCTTTCTTT.

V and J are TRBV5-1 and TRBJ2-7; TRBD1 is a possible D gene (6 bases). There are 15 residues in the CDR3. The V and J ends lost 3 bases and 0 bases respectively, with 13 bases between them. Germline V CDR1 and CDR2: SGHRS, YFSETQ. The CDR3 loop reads CASSSGTRSSYEQYF. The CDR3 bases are TGCGCCAGCAGCTCCGGGACAAGGTCCTCCTACGAGCAGTACTTC.

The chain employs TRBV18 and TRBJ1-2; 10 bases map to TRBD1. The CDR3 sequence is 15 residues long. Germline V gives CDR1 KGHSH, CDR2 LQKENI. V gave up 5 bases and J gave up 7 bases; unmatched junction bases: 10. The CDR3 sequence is CASSYYGTGDSGYTF. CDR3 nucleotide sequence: TGTGCCAGCTCATACTACGGGACAGGGGATAGTGGCTACACCTTC.

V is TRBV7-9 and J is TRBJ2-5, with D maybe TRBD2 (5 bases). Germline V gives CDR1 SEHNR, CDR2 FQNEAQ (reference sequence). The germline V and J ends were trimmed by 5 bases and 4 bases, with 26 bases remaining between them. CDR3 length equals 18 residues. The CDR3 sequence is CASSLTDRQGGLGETQYF. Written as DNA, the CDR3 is TGTGCCAGCAGCCTCACGGACCGGCAAGGAGGTCTCGGAGAGACCCAGTACTTC.

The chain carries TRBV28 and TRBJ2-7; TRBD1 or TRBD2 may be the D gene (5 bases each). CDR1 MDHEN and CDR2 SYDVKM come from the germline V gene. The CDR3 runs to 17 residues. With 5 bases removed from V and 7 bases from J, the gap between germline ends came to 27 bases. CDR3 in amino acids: CASSLRPGTPALMEQYF. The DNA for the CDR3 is TGTGCCAGCAGTCTCCGTCCCGGGACCCCTGCCTTAATGGAGCAGTACTTC.